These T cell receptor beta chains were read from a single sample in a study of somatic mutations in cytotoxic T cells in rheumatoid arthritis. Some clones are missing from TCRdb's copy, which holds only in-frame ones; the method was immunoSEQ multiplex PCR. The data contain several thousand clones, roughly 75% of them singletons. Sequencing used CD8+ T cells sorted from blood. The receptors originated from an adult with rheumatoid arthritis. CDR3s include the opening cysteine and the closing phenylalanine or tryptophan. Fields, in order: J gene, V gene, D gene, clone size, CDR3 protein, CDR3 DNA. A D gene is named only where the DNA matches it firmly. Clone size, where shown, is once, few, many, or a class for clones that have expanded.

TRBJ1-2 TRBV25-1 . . CASTVGEGYGYTF TGTGCCAGCACCGTCGGGGAGGGCTATGGCTACACCTTC
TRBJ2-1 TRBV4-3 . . CASSQRGSGNEQFF TGCGCCAGCAGCCAGCGGGGTTCTGGCAATGAGCAGTTCTTC
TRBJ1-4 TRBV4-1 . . CASSNRREKLFF TGCGCCAGCAGCAATAGAAGAGAAAAACTGTTTTTT
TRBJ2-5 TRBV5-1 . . CASSLHQGGETQYF TGCGCCAGCAGCTTGCATCAGGGGGGAGAGACCCAGTACTTC
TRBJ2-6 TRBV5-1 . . CASSFEGPGANVLTF TGCGCCAGCAGCTTCGAAGGGCCCGGGGCCAACGTCCTGACTTTC
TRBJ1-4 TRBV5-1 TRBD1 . CASSVDRANEKLFF TGCGCCAGCAGCGTGGACAGGGCCAATGAAAAACTGTTTTTT
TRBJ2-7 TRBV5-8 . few CASSFRSFSYEQYF TGTGCCAGCAGCTTCCGCAGCTTCTCCTACGAGCAGTACTTC
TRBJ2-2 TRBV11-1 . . CASHRYTGELFF TGTGCCAGCCACCGGTACACCGGGGAGCTGTTTTTT
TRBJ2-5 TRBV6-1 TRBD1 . CAGSRQGASETQYF TGTGCCGGAAGCAGGCAGGGGGCCAGTGAGACCCAGTACTTC
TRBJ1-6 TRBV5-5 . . CASSLRGQSYNSPLHF TGTGCCAGCAGCTTGAGAGGGCAGTCCTATAATTCACCCCTCCACTTT
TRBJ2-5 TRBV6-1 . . CASVGNPSLGETQYF TGTGCCAGCGTGGGAAACCCTTCTCTCGGAGAGACCCAGTACTTC
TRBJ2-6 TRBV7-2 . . CASSSRRTGANVLTF TGTGCCAGCAGCTCCCGGAGAACTGGGGCCAACGTCCTGACTTTC
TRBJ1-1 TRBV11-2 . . CASSLDLPWQGMTEAFF TGTGCCAGCAGCTTAGATCTTCCTTGGCAGGGAATGACTGAAGCTTTCTTT
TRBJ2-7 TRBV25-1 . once CASSGDHQLYDEQYF TGTGCCAGCAGCGGAGACCATCAGCTATATGACGAGCAGTACTTC
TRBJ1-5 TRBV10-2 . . CASSETEDQPQHF TGCGCCAGCAGTGAGACAGAAGATCAGCCCCAGCATTTT
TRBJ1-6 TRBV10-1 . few CASSSGQRNSPLHF TGCGCCAGCTCGTCAGGGCAGAGAAATTCACCCCTCCACTTT
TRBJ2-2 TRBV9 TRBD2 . CASSVRSGGREEELFF TGTGCCAGCAGCGTAAGAAGCGGGGGCAGGGAGGAGGAGCTGTTTTTT
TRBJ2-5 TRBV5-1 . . CASSLGPGRETQYF TGCGCCAGCAGCTTGGGGCCGGGGCGGGAGACCCAGTACTTC
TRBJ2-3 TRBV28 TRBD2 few CASTHWARGSTDTQYF TGTGCCAGCACACACTGGGCGCGGGGGAGCACAGATACGCAGTATTTT
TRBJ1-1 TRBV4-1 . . CASSPREGRNTEAFF TGCGCCAGCAGCCCAAGGGAGGGCCGGAACACTGAAGCTTTCTTT
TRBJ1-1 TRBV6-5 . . CASRGLLNTEAFF TGTGCCAGCAGGGGACTTTTGAACACTGAAGCTTTCTTT